A single sample is the source of the 11 T cell receptor beta chains below, sequenced in a study of blood T cell repertoires in COVID-19. Measured with immunoSEQ multiplex PCR; TCRdb has only the in-frame clones, and not every one. The data contain 100,000 to 150,000 clones, approximately 88% of them seen just once; the ten biggest clones take up 1.4%. The sample comprised peripheral blood. These receptors were obtained from a man in his 60s with acute or convalescent COVID-19.

V usage is TRBV7-6 and J usage is TRBJ1-5; TRBD1 might be the D (5 bases). Trimming took 5 bases from V and 5 from J, leaving 10 bases between them. The CDR3 totals 13 residues. Germline lookup yields CDR1 SGHVS and CDR2 FNYEAQ. The CDR3 DNA follows: TGTGCCAGCAGCGCCACGGGGGATCAGCCCCAGCATTTT. Protein product: CASSATGDQPQHF.

The chain couples TRBV11-2 to TRBJ2-2; 8 positions match TRBD1. The length of the CDR3 is 14 residues. J lost 7 bases, V lost 4 bases, and 5 bases had no gene match. Germline CDR1 is SGHAT and CDR2 is FQNNGV. The CDR3 nucleotides read TGTGCCAGCAGCTGGACAGGGCGGGTCGGGGAGCTGTTTTTT. Protein sequence: CASSWTGRVGELFF. Drawing the rest from reference TRBV11-2 and TRBJ2-2, the complete variable domain is EAGVAQSPRYKIIEKRQSVAFWCNPISGHATLYWYQQILGQGPKLLIQFQNNGVVDDSQLPKDRFSAERLKGVDSTLKIQPAKLEDSAVYLCASSWTGRVGELFFGEGSRLTVL.

This clone came up many times. The rearrangement links TRBV6-5 to TRBJ1-2; D is undetermined. The germline gives CDR1 MNHEY, CDR2 SVGAGI. The CDR3 consists of 14 residues. Trimming removed 6 bases from V and 0 bases from J, with 11 bases in between. As DNA, the CDR3 is TGTGCCAGCAGCCGACGGACTCCTAACTATGGCTACACCTTC. This sequence encodes CASSRRTPNYGYTF.

The chain couples TRBV5-1 to TRBJ1-4; TRBD1 matches 9 bases. Germline-derived CDR1 and CDR2 are SGHRS and YFSETQ. Trimming took 3 bases from V and 6 from J; bases not matched to a gene: 9. This CDR3 contains 16 residues. Here the CDR3 reads CASSSTMGQGHEKLFF. The CDR3 bases are TGCGCCAGCAGCTCCACGATGGGACAGGGCCATGAAAAACTGTTTTTT.

The chain is built from TRBV9 and TRBJ2-3; D might be TRBD1 (5 bases). V was pared by 0 bases and J by 0 bases, with 11 bases between. The germline V gene encodes CDR1 SGDLS and CDR2 YYNGEE. CDR3 size: 16 residues. CDR3 coding DNA: TGTGCCAGCAGCGTAGTCCCAGGGTTGAGCACAGATACGCAGTATTTT. This translates into CASSVVPGLSTDTQYF. The variable domain in full, with the rest retrieved from reference TRBV9 and TRBJ2-3, is DSGVTQTPKHLITATGQRVTLRCSPRSGDLSVYWYQQSLDQGLQFLIQYYNGEERAKGNILERFSAQQFPDLHSELNLSSLELGDSALYFCASSVVPGLSTDTQYFGPGTRLTVL.

The chain carries TRBV19 and TRBJ1-1; D uncertain. Trimming took off 6 bases at V and 1 base at J, with 9 bases between the two ends. The CDR3 extends over 13 amino acids. The germline V gene has CDR1 LNHDA and CDR2 SQIVND (reference sequence). The CDR3 coding sequence is TGTGCCAGTAGACCCACACCGAACACTGAAGCTTTCTTT. Translated, it gives CASRPTPNTEAFF.

The gene calls are TRBV7-8 and TRBJ2-2; 7 bases line up with TRBD2. CDR3 length: 13 amino acids. The germline V gene encodes CDR1 SGHVS and CDR2 FQNEAQ. V was clipped by 8 bases and J by 5 bases; unmatched bases: 5. CDR3 nucleotide sequence: TGTGCCAGCCCGGGCGGGAGTACCGGGGAGCTGTTTTTT. It specifies CASPGGSTGELFF. The variable domain in full, with the rest retrieved from reference TRBV7-8 and TRBJ2-2, is GAGVSQSPRYKVAKRGQDVALRCDPISGHVSLFWYQQALGQGPEFLTYFQNEAQLDKSGLPSDRFFAERPEGSVSTLKIQRTQQEDSAVYLCASPGGSTGELFFGEGSRLTVL.

This clone was observed at least ten times. The CDR3 is CASSYFDEQFF. In nucleotides, the CDR3 is TGTGCCAGCAGTTACTTCGATGAGCAGTTCTTC. The chain employs TRBV6-2 or TRBV6-3 and TRBJ2-1, with no clear D. The CDR3 extends over 11 amino acids. In germline, CDR1 is MNHEY, CDR2 SVGEGT. V lost 1 base and J 8 bases, leaving 3 bases between the germline ends.

This clone was seen once. The rearrangement uses TRBV12-5 and TRBJ2-1; the D gene is possibly TRBD2 (5 bases). CDR1 is LGHNT, CDR2 FRNRAP, per germline. V dropped 4 bases and J dropped 7 bases, with 17 bases sitting between them. CDR3 length: 15 residues. Here the CDR3 reads CASGSGLLDWNEQFF. In DNA form, the CDR3 reads TGTGCTAGTGGTTCAGGTTTACTGGACTGGAATGAGCAGTTCTTC.

The V call is TRBV11-2, the J call TRBJ2-4, with 7 nucleotides matching TRBD2. The germline CDR1 and CDR2 sequences are SGHAT and FQNNGV. J was trimmed by 7 bases and V by 5 bases; bases with no gene match: 5. This CDR3 comprises 13 residues. CDR3 residues: CASSMGGLNIQYF. The CDR3, as DNA: TGTGCCAGCAGCATGGGAGGGTTGAACATTCAGTACTTC.

In this sample, this clone turned up once. This rearrangement joins TRBV7-3 to TRBJ2-1, with D tentatively TRBD2 (5 bases). The V gene's germline CDR1 is SGHTA and CDR2 FQGTGA. The V gene lost 3 bases and the J gene lost 6 bases, with 18 bases spanning the gap. This CDR3 is built from 16 residues. CDR3 in DNA: TGTGCCAGCAGCTTGGGTAGCGACCATGTATCCAATGAGCAGTTCTTC. It encodes CASSLGSDHVSNEQFF.